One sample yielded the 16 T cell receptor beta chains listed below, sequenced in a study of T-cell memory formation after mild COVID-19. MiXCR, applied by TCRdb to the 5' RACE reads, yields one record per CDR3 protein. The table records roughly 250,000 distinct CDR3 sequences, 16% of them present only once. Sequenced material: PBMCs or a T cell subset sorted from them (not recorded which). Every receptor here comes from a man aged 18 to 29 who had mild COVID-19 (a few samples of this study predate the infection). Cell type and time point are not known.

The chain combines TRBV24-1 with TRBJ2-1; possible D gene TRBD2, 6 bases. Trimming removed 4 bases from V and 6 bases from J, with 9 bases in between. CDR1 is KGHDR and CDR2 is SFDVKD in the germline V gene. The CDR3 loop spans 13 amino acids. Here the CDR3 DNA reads TGTGCCACCAGTGAAAAGGGACTCAATGAGCAGTTCTTC. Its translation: CATSEKGLNEQFF.

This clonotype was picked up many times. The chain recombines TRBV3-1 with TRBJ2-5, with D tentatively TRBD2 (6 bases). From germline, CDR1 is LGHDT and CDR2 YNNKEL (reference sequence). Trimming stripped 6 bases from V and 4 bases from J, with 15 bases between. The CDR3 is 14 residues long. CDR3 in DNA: TGTGCCAGCAGTCCGGGAGAAGGGTTAGAGACCCAGTACTTC. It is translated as CASSPGEGLETQYF.

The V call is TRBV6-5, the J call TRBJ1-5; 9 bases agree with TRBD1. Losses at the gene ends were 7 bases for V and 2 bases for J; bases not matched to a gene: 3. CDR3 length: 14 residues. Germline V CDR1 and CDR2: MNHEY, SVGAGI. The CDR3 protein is CASTDRGGNQPQHF. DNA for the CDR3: TGTGCCAGCACGGACAGGGGAGGCAATCAGCCCCAGCATTTT.

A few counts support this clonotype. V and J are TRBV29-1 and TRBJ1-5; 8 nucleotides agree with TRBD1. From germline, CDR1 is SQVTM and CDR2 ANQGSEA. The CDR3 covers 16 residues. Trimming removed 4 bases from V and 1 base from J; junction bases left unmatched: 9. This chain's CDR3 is CSVVGTGSSSNQPQHF. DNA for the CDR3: TGCAGCGTTGTAGGGACAGGCTCCTCGAGCAATCAGCCCCAGCATTTT.

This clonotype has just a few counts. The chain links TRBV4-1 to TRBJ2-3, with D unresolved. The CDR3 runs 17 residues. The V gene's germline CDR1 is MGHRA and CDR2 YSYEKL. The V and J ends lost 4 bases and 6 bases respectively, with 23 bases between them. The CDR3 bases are TGCGCCAGCAGCCCCACGCAAGGGAACCCCTCACCGGATACGCAGTATTTT. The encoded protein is CASSPTQGNPSPDTQYF.

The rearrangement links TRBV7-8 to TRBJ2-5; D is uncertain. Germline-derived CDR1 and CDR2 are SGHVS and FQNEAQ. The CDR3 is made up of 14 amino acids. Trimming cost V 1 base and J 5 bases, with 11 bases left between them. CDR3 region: CASSLESRTETQYF. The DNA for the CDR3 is TGTGCCAGCAGCTTAGAAAGCAGGACGGAGACCCAGTACTTC.

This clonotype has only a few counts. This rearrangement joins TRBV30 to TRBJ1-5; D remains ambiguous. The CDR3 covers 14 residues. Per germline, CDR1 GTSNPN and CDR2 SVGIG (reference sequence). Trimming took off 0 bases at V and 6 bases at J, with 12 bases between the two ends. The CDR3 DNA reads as TGTGCCTGGAGTGTAATTGGTGTTGGTCAGCCCCAGCATTTT. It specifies CAWSVIGVGQPQHF.

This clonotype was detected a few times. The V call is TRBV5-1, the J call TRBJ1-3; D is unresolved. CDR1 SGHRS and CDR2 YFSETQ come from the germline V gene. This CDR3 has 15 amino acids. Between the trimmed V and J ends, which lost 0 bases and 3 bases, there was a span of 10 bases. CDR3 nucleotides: TGCGCCAGCAGCTTGGAGATCCGGGATGGAAACACCATATATTTT. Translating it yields CASSLEIRDGNTIYF.

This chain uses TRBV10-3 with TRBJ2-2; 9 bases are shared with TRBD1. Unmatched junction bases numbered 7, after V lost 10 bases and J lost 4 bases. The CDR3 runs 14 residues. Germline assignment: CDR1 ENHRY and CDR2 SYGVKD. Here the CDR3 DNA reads TGTGCCAGCGAACAGGGGGCGGGCACCGGGGAGCTGTTTTTT. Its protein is CASEQGAGTGELFF.

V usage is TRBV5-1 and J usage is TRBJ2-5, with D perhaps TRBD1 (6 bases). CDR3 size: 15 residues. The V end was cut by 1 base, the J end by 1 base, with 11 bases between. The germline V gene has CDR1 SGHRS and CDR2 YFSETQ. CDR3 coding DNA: TGCGCCAGCAGCTTGATGCAGGGGTCCCAAGAGACCCAGTACTTC. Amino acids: CASSLMQGSQETQYF.

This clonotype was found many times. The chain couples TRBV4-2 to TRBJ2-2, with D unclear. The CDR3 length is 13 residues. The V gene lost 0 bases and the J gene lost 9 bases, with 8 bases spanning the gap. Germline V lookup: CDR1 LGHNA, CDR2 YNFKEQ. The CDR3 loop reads CASSQELNWELFF. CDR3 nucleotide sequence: TGTGCCAGCAGCCAAGAACTAAACTGGGAGCTGTTTTTT.

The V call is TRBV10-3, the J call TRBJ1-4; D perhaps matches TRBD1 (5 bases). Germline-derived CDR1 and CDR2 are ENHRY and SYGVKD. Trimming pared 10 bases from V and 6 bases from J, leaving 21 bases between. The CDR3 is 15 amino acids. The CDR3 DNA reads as TGTGCCAGCGCCGACCCGGGACTTAGGGATGAAAAACTGTTTTTT. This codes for CASADPGLRDEKLFF.

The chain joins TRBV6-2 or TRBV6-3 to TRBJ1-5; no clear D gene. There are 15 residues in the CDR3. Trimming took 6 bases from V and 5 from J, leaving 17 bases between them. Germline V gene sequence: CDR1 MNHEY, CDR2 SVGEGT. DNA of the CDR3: TGTGCCAGCAGCCGAGGAGGGCGGTGGGATCAGCCCCAGCATTTT. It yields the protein CASSRGGRWDQPQHF.

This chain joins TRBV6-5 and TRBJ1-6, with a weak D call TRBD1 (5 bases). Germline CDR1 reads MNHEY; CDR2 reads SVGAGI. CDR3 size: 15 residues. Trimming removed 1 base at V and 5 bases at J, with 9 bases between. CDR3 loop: CASSYWGTNNSPLHF. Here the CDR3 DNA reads TGTGCCAGCAGTTACTGGGGGACTAATAATTCACCCCTCCACTTT.

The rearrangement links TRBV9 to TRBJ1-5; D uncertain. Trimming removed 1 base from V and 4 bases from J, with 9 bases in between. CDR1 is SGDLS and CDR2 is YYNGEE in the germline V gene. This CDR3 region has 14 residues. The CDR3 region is CASSVLPINQPQHF. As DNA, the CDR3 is TGTGCCAGCAGCGTACTCCCCATTAATCAGCCCCAGCATTTT.

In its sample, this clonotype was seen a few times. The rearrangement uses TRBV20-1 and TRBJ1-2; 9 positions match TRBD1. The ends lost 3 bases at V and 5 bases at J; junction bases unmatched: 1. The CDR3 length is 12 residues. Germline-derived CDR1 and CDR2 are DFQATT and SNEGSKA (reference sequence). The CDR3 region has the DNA TGCAGTGCTAGGGACAGGGGTTATGGCTACACCTTC. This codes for CSARDRGYGYTF.